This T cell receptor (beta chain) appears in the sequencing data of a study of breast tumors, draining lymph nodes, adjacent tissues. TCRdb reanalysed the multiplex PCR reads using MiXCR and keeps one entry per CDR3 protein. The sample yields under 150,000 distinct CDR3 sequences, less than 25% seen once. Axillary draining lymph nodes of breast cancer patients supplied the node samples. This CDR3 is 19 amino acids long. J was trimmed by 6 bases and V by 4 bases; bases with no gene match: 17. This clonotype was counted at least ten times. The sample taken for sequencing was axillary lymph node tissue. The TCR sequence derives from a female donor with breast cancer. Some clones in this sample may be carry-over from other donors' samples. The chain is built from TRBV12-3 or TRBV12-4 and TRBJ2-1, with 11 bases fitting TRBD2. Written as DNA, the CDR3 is TGTGCCAGCAGTTCGACGGGACTAGCGGCCACCCTGCCGTCCAATGAGCAGTTCTTC. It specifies CASSSTGLAATLPSNEQFF.